Listed here are 27 T cell receptor beta chains from one sample, sequenced in a study of blood T cells in healthy people across ages. For the second PCR, which ran for about 6 to 11 cycles, a sample-barcoded 5' primer and a J-beta primer mix were used. TCRdb independently ran MiXCR on the 5' RACE reads; one entry per CDR3 protein. The data show 550,000 to 650,000 distinct CDR3 sequences, under 30% seen once. What was sequenced was blood. Receptors originate from a woman older than 75 in good health.

Many counts were recorded for this clonotype. CDR3 loop: CASSAWGQGYGYTF. The CDR3 bases are TGTGCCAGCAGTGCATGGGGACAGGGGTATGGCTACACCTTC. This chain uses TRBV27 with TRBJ1-2, with 10 bases that match TRBD1. The length of the CDR3 is 14 residues. Germline trimming cut 5 bases from V and 5 bases from J; bases unmatched to any gene: 5. Per germline, CDR1 MNHEY and CDR2 SMNVEV (reference sequence).

This clonotype was seen ten or more times. V and J are TRBV7-9 and TRBJ2-6, with D possibly called TRBD1 or TRBD2 (5 bases each). V was pared by 0 bases and J by 0 bases, with 12 bases between. The CDR3 sequence is 18 residues long. Germline loops: CDR1 SEHNR, CDR2 FQNEAQ (reference sequence). The CDR3 nucleotides are TGTGCCAGCAGCTTAGCGTGGGGACGGTCCTCTGGGGCCAACGTCCTGACTTTC. Encoded protein: CASSLAWGRSSGANVLTF.

Of note for this clonotype: The germline gene is not matched at one end of the junction; a read error may be the cause. The chain is built from TRBV6-5 and TRBJ1-2; D perhaps matches TRBD1 (5 bases). Germline V CDR1 and CDR2: MNHEY, SVGAGI. The CDR3 extends over 15 amino acids. The CDR3 DNA reads as TGTGCCGGCAGGCAGAGGGGAGACGGTCCCTATGGCTACACCTTC. Its protein is CAGRQRGDGPYGYTF.

The rearrangement links TRBV2 to TRBJ2-3; TRBD1 matches at 8 bases. Germline trimming cut 7 bases from V and 2 bases from J; bases unmatched to any gene: 5. The CDR3 is 14 amino acids. Looked up from germline, CDR1 is SNHLY and CDR2 is FYNNEI. This CDR3 reads CASNGQGITDTQYF. As DNA, the CDR3 is TGTGCCAGCAATGGACAGGGAATCACAGATACGCAGTATTTT.

The rearrangement joins TRBV9 to TRBJ1-1; possibly TRBD1 for D (6 bases). CDR1 SGDLS and CDR2 YYNGEE come from the germline V gene. CDR3 size: 14 residues. V dropped 4 bases and J dropped 2 bases, with 12 bases sitting between them. CDR3 in amino acids: CASSWGQINTEAFF. CDR3 bases: TGTGCCAGCAGCTGGGGGCAGATAAACACTGAAGCTTTCTTT.

This clonotype came up many times. CDR3 nucleotides: TGCGCCAGCAGCCCCAACGTGGGCCAGAGCTCCTACGAGCAGTACTTC. Its translation: CASSPNVGQSSYEQYF. This chain connects TRBV5-1 to TRBJ2-7; D unclear. The germline V gene encodes CDR1 SGHRS and CDR2 YFSETQ. The CDR3 extends over 16 amino acids. The germline V and J ends were trimmed by 4 bases and 0 bases, with 17 bases remaining between them.

This clonotype was found a few times. The chain combines TRBV7-9 with TRBJ1-1; the D is unclear. CDR3 length equals 14 residues. Trimming removed 6 bases from V and 0 bases from J, with 11 bases in between. Per germline, CDR1 SEHNR and CDR2 FQNEAQ (reference sequence). The CDR3 DNA follows: TGTGCCAGCAGTCAGAGAACGGTGAACACTGAAGCTTTCTTT. It translates to CASSQRTVNTEAFF.

This clonotype appeared many times. The CDR3 protein is CASSQALGQGDEQYF. Here the CDR3 DNA reads TGCGCCAGCAGCCAAGCCCTCGGACAGGGGGACGAGCAGTACTTC. The chain is built from TRBV4-3 and TRBJ2-7; 10 nucleotides match TRBD1. The junction had 5 bases not matched to a gene; V was cut back by 1 base and J by 5 bases. This CDR3 comprises 15 residues. In germline, CDR1 is LGHNA, CDR2 YSLEER.

As to this clonotype: A much larger clone lies one base from this, so it may be a read error. The chain recombines TRBV9 with TRBJ2-5, with 11 bases that match TRBD2. TRBJ2-1 matches the DNA end more closely, so the J call is doubtful. The CDR3 covers 17 residues. The germline V gene encodes CDR1 SGDLS and CDR2 YYNGEE. The CDR3, as DNA: TGTGCCAGCAGCGTAGACGTAGCGGGGGGGCTACAAGAGACCCAGTTCTTC. Its protein product is CASSVDVAGGLQETQFF.

This clonotype was detected only once. V is TRBV29-1 and J is TRBJ2-7; 7 bases are a match to TRBD2. The germline gives CDR1 SQVTM, CDR2 ANQGSEA. V lost 6 bases, J lost 0 bases, and 5 bases stayed unmatched. This CDR3 spans 13 amino acids. This CDR3 is CSVGAGNSYEQYF. Written as DNA, the CDR3 is TGCAGCGTCGGAGCGGGGAACTCCTACGAGCAGTACTTC.

In its sample, this clonotype was seen a few times. V gene TRBV6-5 combines with J gene TRBJ1-1; D remains unclear. Trimming shortened V by 8 bases and J by 1 base, and 8 bases separated the two germline ends. Germline V gene lookup returns CDR1 MNHEY and CDR2 SVGAGI. The CDR3 has 12 residues. The DNA of the CDR3 is TGTGCCAGCCGAGGGTGGAACACTGAAGCTTTCTTT. This codes for CASRGWNTEAFF.

This clonotype was seen at least ten times. This chain joins TRBV5-1 and TRBJ1-1; possible D gene TRBD1, 6 bases. V was cut by 1 base and J by 1 base, with 11 bases left in between. Looked up from germline, CDR1 is SGHRS and CDR2 is YFSETQ. The CDR3 is 15 residues long. The CDR3 sequence is CASSLSQGTNTEAFF. For the CDR3, the DNA is TGCGCCAGCAGCTTGTCACAGGGAACGAACACTGAAGCTTTCTTT.

In its sample, this clonotype was seen many times. V usage is TRBV10-3 and J usage is TRBJ2-5; D remains unclear. V shed 0 bases and J shed 5 bases, with 4 bases lying between them. The length of the CDR3 is 12 residues. Per germline, CDR1 ENHRY and CDR2 SYGVKD. This CDR3 is CAISESGETQYF. The DNA of the CDR3 is TGTGCCATCAGTGAGTCGGGGGAGACCCAGTACTTC.

This clonotype was found many times. This rearrangement joins TRBV20-1 to TRBJ1-2, with D perhaps TRBD1 (5 bases). Germline CDR1 reads DFQATT; CDR2 reads SNEGSKA (reference sequence). The CDR3 contains 12 residues. Trimming shortened V by 7 bases and J by 4 bases, and 13 bases separated the two germline ends. The CDR3 region is CSGLGDGYGYTF. CDR3 coding DNA: TGCAGTGGGCTGGGGGACGGCTATGGCTACACCTTC.

This clonotype has just one count. A read error may be the cause here, since a much bigger clone is one base away. The chain combines TRBV29-1 with TRBJ2-3, with 10 bases that match TRBD2. CDR1 SQVTM and CDR2 ANQGSEA come from the germline V gene. The CDR3 extends over 15 amino acids. V gave up 3 bases and J gave up 5 bases; unmatched junction bases: 8. CDR3 region: CSVEVAGGLIDTQYF. The CDR3 DNA reads TGCAGCGTTGAGGTAGCGGGGGGCCTCATAGATACGCAGTATTTT.

This clonotype was counted a few times. The rearrangement joins TRBV3-1 to TRBJ1-1; maybe TRBD1 (5 bases). The CDR3 is made up of 16 amino acids. Germline loops: CDR1 LGHDT, CDR2 YNNKEL (reference sequence). Trimming shortened V by 4 bases and J by 1 base, and 16 bases separated the two germline ends. The CDR3 nucleotides read TGTGCCAGCAGCCGTGGGGGGTGGGGCCGGAACACTGAAGCTTTCTTT. As protein: CASSRGGWGRNTEAFF.

This clonotype has a handful of counts. A read error is possible here, since a much larger clone lies one base away. V is TRBV20-1 and J is TRBJ2-6; D possibly corresponds to TRBD1 (5 bases). The CDR3 has 17 residues. The germline V gene has CDR1 DFQATT and CDR2 SNEGSKA (reference sequence). CDR3 bases: TGCAGTGCTAGAAACCCCCAAATGCTGCCTGGGGCCAGCGTCCTGACTTTC. It codes for CSARNPQMLPGASVLTF.

The rearrangement uses TRBV5-6 and TRBJ2-3; no reliable D call. Germline-derived CDR1 and CDR2 are SGHDT and YYEEEE. The CDR3 has 12 residues. V was cut by 5 bases and J by 4 bases, with 8 bases left in between. As DNA, the CDR3 is TGTGCCAGCAGTTCAAACGCAGATACGCAGTATTTT. Amino acid sequence: CASSSNADTQYF.

The chain recombines TRBV10-3 with TRBJ1-1; 7 positions match TRBD1. Germline lookup yields CDR1 ENHRY and CDR2 SYGVKD. Germline trimming cut 6 bases from V and 1 base from J; bases unmatched to any gene: 8. This CDR3 has 15 residues. For the CDR3, the DNA is TGTGCCATCAGGGAGCAGGGACAGAAGAACACTGAAGCTTTCTTT. It encodes CAIREQGQKNTEAFF.

The gene calls are TRBV5-1 and TRBJ1-1, with 8 bases matching TRBD1. The CDR3 runs 12 residues. CDR1 and CDR2 from the germline V gene are SGHRS and YFSETQ. The V segment lost 5 bases and the J segment 8 bases; nucleotides outside the gene matches: 5. CDR3 DNA: TGCGCCAGCAGAGAGGACAGGGCAGAAGCTTTCTTT. Encoded protein: CASREDRAEAFF.

This chain links TRBV3-1 with TRBJ2-5; D is perhaps TRBD2 (7 bases). CDR1 is LGHDT and CDR2 is YNNKEL in the germline V gene (reference sequence). The CDR3 consists of 15 residues. Trimming left V 5 bases short and J 0 bases short, with 13 bases between. The CDR3: CASSNGGAHQETQYF. Written as DNA, the CDR3 is TGTGCCAGCAGCAATGGGGGGGCCCACCAAGAGACCCAGTACTTC.

In regard to this clonotype: This may arise from a read error, as a much more abundant clone is one base away. This rearrangement joins TRBV4-2 to TRBJ2-3, with D tentatively TRBD2 (6 bases). CDR1 is LGHNA, CDR2 YNFKEQ, per germline. CDR3 length: 15 amino acids. CDR3 DNA: TGTGCCAACAGCCAAGGCGGGGCAGGCACAGATACGCAGTATTTT. Translation gives CANSQGGAGTDTQYF.

This clonotype occurred many times. The CDR3, as DNA: TGCGCCAGCAGCCTACCGAGGACTAGCGGGTATTACAATGAGCAGTTCTTC. This encodes CASSLPRTSGYYNEQFF. The rearrangement links TRBV5-1 to TRBJ2-1; 11 positions agree with TRBD2. The germline CDR1 and CDR2 sequences are SGHRS and YFSETQ. Germline trimming cut 4 bases from V and 4 bases from J; bases unmatched to any gene: 10. This CDR3 has 17 amino acids.

This clonotype was observed a few times. The chain recombines TRBV5-1 with TRBJ2-3, with D uncertain. Looked up from germline, CDR1 is SGHRS and CDR2 is YFSETQ. Trimming cost V 2 bases and J 3 bases, with 10 bases left between them. The CDR3 sequence is 14 residues long. The CDR3 spells CASSFSDRTDTQYF. The CDR3 DNA follows: TGCGCCAGCAGCTTTTCAGATAGGACAGATACGCAGTATTTT.

Regarding this clonotype: A single base separates this from a much larger clone, so it may be a read error. The chain links TRBV4-2 to TRBJ2-3; D call uncertain. This CDR3 comprises 12 residues. Germline CDR1 and CDR2: LGHNA and YNFKEQ. The chain's CDR3 is CVSSQEEGTQYF. Written as DNA, the CDR3 is TGTGTCAGCAGCCAAGAAGAAGGCACGCAGTATTTT.

The chain employs TRBV7-9 and TRBJ2-7; a possible D gene is TRBD1 (6 bases). Germline assignment: CDR1 SEHNR and CDR2 FQNEAQ (reference sequence). The CDR3 spans 16 residues. V lost 5 bases and J 3 bases, leaving 20 bases between the germline ends. Here the CDR3 reads CASSPAGQPGYYEQYF. As DNA, the CDR3 is TGTGCCAGCAGCCCAGCCGGACAGCCCGGATACTACGAGCAGTACTTC.

This clonotype was seen ten or more times. CDR3 region: CASSLAGTIVYGYTF. DNA of the CDR3: TGTGCCAGCAGCTTGGCAGGGACCATAGTCTATGGCTACACCTTC. This chain joins TRBV5-6 and TRBJ1-2; tentatively, D is TRBD1 (5 bases). V shed 0 bases and J shed 4 bases, with 13 bases lying between them. Germline CDR1 reads SGHDT; CDR2 reads YYEEEE. CDR3 size: 15 residues.